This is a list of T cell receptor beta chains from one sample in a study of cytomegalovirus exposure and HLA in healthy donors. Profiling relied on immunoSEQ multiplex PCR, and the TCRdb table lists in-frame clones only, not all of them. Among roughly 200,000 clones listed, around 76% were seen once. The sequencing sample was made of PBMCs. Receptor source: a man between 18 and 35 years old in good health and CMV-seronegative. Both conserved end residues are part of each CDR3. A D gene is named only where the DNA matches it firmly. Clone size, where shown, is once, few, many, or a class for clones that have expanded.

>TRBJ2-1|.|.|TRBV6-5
CASGQAGVRNEQFF
TGTGCCAGCGGCCAGGCAGGGGTTCGCAATGAGCAGTTCTTC
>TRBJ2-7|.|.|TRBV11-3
CASSFNSGGPYEQYF
TGTGCCAGCAGCTTCAATAGCGGAGGACCCTACGAGCAGTACTTC
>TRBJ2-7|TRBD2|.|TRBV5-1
CASSLGVAGGSLYEQYF
TGCGCCAGCAGCTTGGGGGTAGCGGGAGGGTCCCTCTACGAGCAGTACTTC
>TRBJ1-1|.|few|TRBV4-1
CASSATWNTEAFF
TGCGCCAGCAGCGCGACATGGAACACTGAAGCTTTCTTT
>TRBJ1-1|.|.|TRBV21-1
CASTLEGASLPNTEAFF
TGTGCCAGCACCCTGGAGGGGGCGTCCCTACCGAACACTGAAGCTTTCTTT
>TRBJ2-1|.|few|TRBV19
CATRAPGRVTGEQFF
TGTGCCACCCGCGCTCCTGGTCGGGTAACAGGGGAGCAGTTCTTC
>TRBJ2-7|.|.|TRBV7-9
CASSLAQDLGEQYF
TGTGCCAGCAGCTTAGCTCAGGATCTCGGCGAGCAGTACTTC
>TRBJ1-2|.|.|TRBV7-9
CASSLLGRSDYGYTF
TGTGCCAGCAGCTTACTGGGCAGGTCCGACTATGGCTACACCTTC
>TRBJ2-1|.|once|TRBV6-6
CASSYSGYNEQFF
TGTGCCAGCAGTTATTCAGGTTATAATGAGCAGTTCTTC
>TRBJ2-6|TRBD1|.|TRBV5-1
CASSAVGQLSGANVLTF
TGCGCCAGCAGTGCGGTGGGACAGCTCTCTGGGGCCAACGTCCTGACTTTC
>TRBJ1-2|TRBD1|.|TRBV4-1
CASSQLTTGANYGYTF
TGCGCCAGCAGCCAGTTAACGACAGGGGCTAACTATGGCTACACCTTC
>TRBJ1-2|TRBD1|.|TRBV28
CASSSGTGTPYGYTF
TGTGCCAGCAGTTCCGGGACAGGCACCCCCTATGGCTACACCTTC
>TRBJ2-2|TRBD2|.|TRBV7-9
CASSLGLARPTGELFF
TGTGCCAGCAGCTTGGGACTAGCCCGCCCCACCGGGGAGCTGTTTTTT
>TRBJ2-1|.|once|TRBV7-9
CASSTLGSYNEQFF
TGTGCCAGCAGCACTCTCGGGTCGTACAATGAGCAGTTCTTC
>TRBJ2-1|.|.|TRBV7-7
CASSPQAGLGNEQFF
TGTGCTAGCAGCCCCCAAGCGGGTCTGGGAAATGAGCAGTTCTTC
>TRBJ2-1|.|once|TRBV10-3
CAIRDSGGLDEQFF
TGTGCCATCAGGGACTCCGGTGGGCTCGATGAGCAGTTCTTC
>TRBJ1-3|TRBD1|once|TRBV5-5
CASSTGQERSGNTIYF
TGTGCCAGCAGCACAGGACAGGAGCGCTCTGGAAACACCATATATTTT
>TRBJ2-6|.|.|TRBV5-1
CASSLSSQGSSGANVLTF
TGCGCCAGCAGCTTGTCGTCTCAGGGCAGCTCTGGGGCCAACGTCCTGACTTTC
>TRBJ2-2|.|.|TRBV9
CASSSFSGAGELFF
TGTGCCAGCAGCTCCTTTTCGGGGGCCGGGGAGCTGTTTTTT
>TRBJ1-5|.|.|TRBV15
CATSREGGNQPQHF
TGTGCCACCAGCAGAGAAGGCGGTAATCAGCCCCAGCATTTT
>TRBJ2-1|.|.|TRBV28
CASTSGSQGPYNEQFF
TGTGCCAGCACCTCTGGGTCACAGGGCCCATACAATGAGCAGTTCTTC
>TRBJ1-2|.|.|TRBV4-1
CASSHGDRLYGYTF
TGCGCCAGCAGCCATGGAGACAGGTTATATGGCTACACCTTC
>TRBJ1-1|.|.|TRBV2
CASSKTTNTEAFF
TGTGCCAGCAGTAAAACAACGAACACTGAAGCTTTCTTT
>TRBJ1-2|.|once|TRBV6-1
CASSGLGVGYGYTF
TGTGCCAGCAGTGGGTTAGGGGTTGGCTATGGCTACACCTTC
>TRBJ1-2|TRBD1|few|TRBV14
CASSPRTGDAYGYTF
TGTGCCAGCAGCCCGAGGACAGGGGATGCCTATGGCTACACCTTC